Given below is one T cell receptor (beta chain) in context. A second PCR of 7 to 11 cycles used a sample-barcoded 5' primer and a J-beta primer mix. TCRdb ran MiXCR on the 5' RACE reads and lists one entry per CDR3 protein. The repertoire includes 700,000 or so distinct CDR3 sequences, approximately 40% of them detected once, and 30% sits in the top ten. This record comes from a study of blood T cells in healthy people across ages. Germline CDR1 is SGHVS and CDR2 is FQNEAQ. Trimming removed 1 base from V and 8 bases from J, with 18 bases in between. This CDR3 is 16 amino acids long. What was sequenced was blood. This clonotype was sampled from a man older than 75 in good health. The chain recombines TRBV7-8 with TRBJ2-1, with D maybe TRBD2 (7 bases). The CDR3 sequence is CASSLGGGGLHDEQFF. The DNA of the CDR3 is TGTGCCAGCAGCTTAGGGGGGGGCGGGCTCCACGATGAGCAGTTCTTC. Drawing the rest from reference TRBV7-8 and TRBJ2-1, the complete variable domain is GAGVSQSPRYKVAKRGQDVALRCDPISGHVSLFWYQQALGQGPEFLTYFQNEAQLDKSGLPSDRFFAERPEGSVSTLKIQRTQQEDSAVYLCASSLGGGGLHDEQFFGPGTRLTVL.